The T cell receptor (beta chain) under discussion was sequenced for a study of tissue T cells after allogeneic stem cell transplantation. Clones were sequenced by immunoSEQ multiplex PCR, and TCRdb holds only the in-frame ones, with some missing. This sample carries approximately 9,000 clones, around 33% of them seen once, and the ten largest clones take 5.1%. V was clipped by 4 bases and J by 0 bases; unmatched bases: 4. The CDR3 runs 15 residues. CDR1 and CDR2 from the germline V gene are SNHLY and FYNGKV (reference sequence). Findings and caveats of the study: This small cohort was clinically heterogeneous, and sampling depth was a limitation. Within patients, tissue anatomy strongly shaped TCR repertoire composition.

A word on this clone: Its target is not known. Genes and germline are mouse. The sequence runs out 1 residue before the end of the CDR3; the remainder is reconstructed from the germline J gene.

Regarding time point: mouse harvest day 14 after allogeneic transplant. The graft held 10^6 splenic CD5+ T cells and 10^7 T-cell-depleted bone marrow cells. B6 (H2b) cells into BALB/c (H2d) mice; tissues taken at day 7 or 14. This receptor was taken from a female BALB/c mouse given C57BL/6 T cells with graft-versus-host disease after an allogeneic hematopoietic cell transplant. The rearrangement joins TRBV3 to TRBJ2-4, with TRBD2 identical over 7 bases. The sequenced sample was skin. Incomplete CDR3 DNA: TGTGCCAGCAGCTCTTACTGGGGAAGTCAAAACACCTTGTAC. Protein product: CASSSYWGSQNTLY. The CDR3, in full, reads CASSSYWGSQNTLYF.